The rows below give T cell receptor beta chains drawn from one sample of a study of blood T cell repertoires in COVID-19. The repertoire was sequenced with immunoSEQ multiplex PCR; TCRdb's copy has only in-frame clones and lacks some. The sample has fewer than 85,000 clones; about 92% are singletons. The sequencing sample was made of peripheral blood. Receptors originate from a woman aged 50 to 65 in a cohort sampled during active COVID-19. CDR3s include the opening cysteine and the closing phenylalanine or tryptophan. Each record gives: D gene, V gene, J gene, CDR3 protein. D genes are given only for firm matches.

D: -; V: TRBV28; J: TRBJ1-4; CDR3: CASRPQGYRSEKLFF
D: -; V: TRBV19; J: TRBJ2-7; CDR3: CASSPRRQDEPYEQYF
D: -; V: TRBV2; J: TRBJ1-1; CDR3: CASRDSNTEAFF
D: TRBD1; V: TRBV28; J: TRBJ1-2; CDR3: CASDLAGGAGGYTF
D: -; V: TRBV5-1; J: TRBJ2-7; CDR3: CASSLQGRNEQYF
D: -; V: TRBV29-1; J: TRBJ2-3; CDR3: CSVDLGSGTDTQYF
D: -; V: TRBV19; J: TRBJ2-7; CDR3: CASSTEGHYEQYF
D: TRBD2; V: TRBV5-4; J: TRBJ2-3; CDR3: CASSSRTSRSDTQYF
D: TRBD2; V: TRBV7-8; J: TRBJ2-3; CDR3: CASSLGTSGATQYF
D: TRBD1; V: TRBV30; J: TRBJ2-7; CDR3: CAWFRGRNQYEQYF
D: TRBD1; V: TRBV6-6; J: TRBJ2-7; CDR3: CASRMGTGGEQYF
D: -; V: TRBV5-6; J: TRBJ2-5; CDR3: CASSLPEGETQYF
D: TRBD2; V: TRBV5-1; J: TRBJ2-1; CDR3: CASSPGTTSNEQFF
D: TRBD1; V: TRBV19; J: TRBJ2-7; CDR3: CASNGQGGAYEQYF
D: -; V: TRBV18; J: TRBJ2-7; CDR3: CASSVLGVESYEQYF
D: TRBD2; V: TRBV7-2; J: TRBJ2-7; CDR3: CASKAAGGNEQYF
D: TRBD1; V: TRBV19; J: TRBJ1-6; CDR3: CARGQGTGQSYNSPLHF
D: TRBD2; V: TRBV28; J: TRBJ2-1; CDR3: CASSSPASGSHNEQFF
D: TRBD2; V: TRBV3-1/TRBV3-2; J: TRBJ2-1; CDR3: CASSSKSGGSGTSYGEQFF
D: -; V: TRBV18; J: TRBJ1-2; CDR3: CASSPTQGDYGYTF
D: TRBD1; V: TRBV19; J: TRBJ2-1; CDR3: CASSTLTGGQRYRNNEQFF
D: TRBD1; V: TRBV18; J: TRBJ1-5; CDR3: CASSPKFFQGATSGNQPQHF
D: TRBD2; V: TRBV3-1/TRBV3-2; J: TRBJ2-1; CDR3: CASSRPLASTYNEQFF
D: -; V: TRBV11-3; J: TRBJ2-2; CDR3: CASSPRGTGELFF
D: TRBD1; V: TRBV5-1; J: TRBJ1-4; CDR3: CASSAQGINEKLFF
D: -; V: TRBV19; J: TRBJ2-3; CDR3: CATTSDTQYF
D: -; V: TRBV7-7; J: TRBJ2-1; CDR3: CASSLGPTGHNEQFF
D: -; V: TRBV9; J: TRBJ2-1; CDR3: CASSAISEEQFF
D: -; V: TRBV6-1; J: TRBJ2-7; CDR3: CASSAPTSRGSYEQYF
D: -; V: TRBV14; J: TRBJ2-5; CDR3: CASSHLRRGETQYF
D: -; V: TRBV5-1; J: TRBJ2-7; CDR3: CASSPRGNEQYF
D: TRBD1; V: TRBV7-9; J: TRBJ1-4; CDR3: CASSPGQGETEKLFF
D: TRBD1; V: TRBV7-9; J: TRBJ1-2; CDR3: CASSLSSDRAHGYTF
D: -; V: TRBV10-2; J: TRBJ1-5; CDR3: CASSEVLGPQHF
D: -; V: TRBV7-2; J: TRBJ2-7; CDR3: CASSLGMSNRYEQYF
D: TRBD1; V: TRBV11-2; J: TRBJ1-4; CDR3: CASSTQRDSWEKLFF
D: TRBD2; V: TRBV5-6; J: TRBJ2-7; CDR3: CASSLGLAGGAQYF
D: TRBD1; V: TRBV28; J: TRBJ1-2; CDR3: CASRPGQGAKGYTF
D: TRBD2; V: TRBV29-1; J: TRBJ2-5; CDR3: CSASGLGETQYF
D: -; V: TRBV10-3; J: TRBJ2-3; CDR3: CAISEGTDHTQYF
D: -; V: TRBV28; J: TRBJ2-7; CDR3: CASSSPGTYEQYF
D: -; V: TRBV19; J: TRBJ2-3; CDR3: CASRKRQTTDTQYF
D: TRBD1; V: TRBV19; J: TRBJ1-1; CDR3: CASSTGQGALSTEAFF
D: -; V: TRBV11-2; J: TRBJ1-2; CDR3: CASRDLYGYTF
D: -; V: TRBV6-6; J: TRBJ1-2; CDR3: CASSQTVNYGYTF
D: -; V: TRBV2; J: TRBJ2-7; CDR3: CASELAGTLYEQYF
D: -; V: TRBV25-1; J: TRBJ1-1; CDR3: CASNDWDTEAFF
D: -; V: TRBV7-8; J: TRBJ2-6; CDR3: CASSLGSGNSGANVLTF
D: TRBD1; V: TRBV6-6; J: TRBJ2-7; CDR3: CASSYARGQGGEQYF
D: TRBD1; V: TRBV28; J: TRBJ1-5; CDR3: CASRSNRQGAFNQPQHF
D: -; V: TRBV5-1; J: TRBJ2-2; CDR3: CASSLAGDTGELFF
D: TRBD2; V: TRBV5-1; J: TRBJ2-1; CDR3: CASSFRQGLSYNEQFF
D: -; V: TRBV7-9; J: TRBJ1-5; CDR3: CASSSPGGPQHF
D: -; V: TRBV7-9; J: TRBJ1-1; CDR3: CASSLRDFNTEAFF
D: TRBD2; V: TRBV5-1; J: TRBJ2-2; CDR3: CASSALAGGPDGELFF
D: TRBD1; V: TRBV28; J: TRBJ1-5; CDR3: CASSRTGGLDQPQHF
D: -; V: TRBV5-4; J: TRBJ2-3; CDR3: CASSLRGDTQYF